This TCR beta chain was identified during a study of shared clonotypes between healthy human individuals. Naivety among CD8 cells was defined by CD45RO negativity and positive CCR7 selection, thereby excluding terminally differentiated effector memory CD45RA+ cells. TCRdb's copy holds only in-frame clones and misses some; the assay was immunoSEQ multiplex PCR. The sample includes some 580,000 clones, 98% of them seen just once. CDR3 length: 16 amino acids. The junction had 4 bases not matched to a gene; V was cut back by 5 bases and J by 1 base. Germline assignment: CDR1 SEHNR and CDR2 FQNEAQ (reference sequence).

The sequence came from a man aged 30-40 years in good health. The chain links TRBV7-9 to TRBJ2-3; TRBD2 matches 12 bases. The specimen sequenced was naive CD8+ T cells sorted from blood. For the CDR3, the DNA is TGTGCCAGCAGCCATCGGACTAGCGGGGGCACAGATACGCAGTATTTT. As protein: CASSHRTSGGTDTQYF. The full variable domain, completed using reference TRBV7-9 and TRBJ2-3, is DTGVSQNPRHKITKRGQNVTFRCDPISEHNRLYWYRQTLGQGPEFLTYFQNEAQLEKSRLLSDRFSAERPKGSFSTLEIQRTEQGDSAMYLCASSHRTSGGTDTQYFGPGTRLTVL.